Following are 20 T cell receptor beta chains from one sample sequenced in a study of OX40 agonist ivuxolimab in advanced cancers. Assay: immunoSEQ multiplex PCR; the TCRdb copy retains only in-frame clones and omits some. The data hold 65,000 to 90,000 clones, with 85% to 90% observed a single time. Sequencing was performed on CD4+ or CD8+ T cells sorted from blood, taken in a trial of the OX40 agonist ivuxolimab. Source of these receptors: an adult with an advanced solid tumor such as melanoma, head and neck, liver or kidney cancer.

The chain employs TRBV5-1 and TRBJ1-6; 8 positions agree with TRBD1. The CDR3 has 17 residues. Trimming cost V 1 base and J 2 bases; bases outside gene matches: 5. Germline V gene data show CDR1 as SGHRS and CDR2 as YFSETQ. CDR3 residues: CASSLTKQGAYNSPLHF. CDR3 sequence (DNA): TGCGCCAGCAGCTTGACGAAACAGGGGGCCTATAATTCACCCCTCCACTTT.

This chain joins TRBV6-5 and TRBJ2-5; TRBD1 might be the D (6 bases). The V gene's germline CDR1 is MNHEY and CDR2 SVGAGI. The CDR3 consists of 15 residues. V shed 5 bases and J shed 5 bases, with 18 bases lying between them. This chain's CDR3 is CASSPIRRGGETQYF. CDR3 DNA: TGTGCCAGCAGTCCTATCCGCAGGGGTGGGGAGACCCAGTACTTC.

This rearrangement joins TRBV6-5 to TRBJ2-7; 10 bases are shared with TRBD2. Germline V gives CDR1 MNHEY, CDR2 SVGAGI. V shed 2 bases and J 6 bases; nucleotides not matched to a gene: 7. This CDR3 spans 15 amino acids. The CDR3 protein is CASSYGLAGAIEQYF. Here the CDR3 DNA reads TGTGCCAGCAGTTACGGTCTAGCGGGAGCAATCGAGCAGTACTTC.

V is TRBV11-3 and J is TRBJ1-1; D perhaps matches TRBD1 (6 bases). There are 15 residues in the CDR3. V was shortened by 4 bases and J by 1 base, with 13 bases between the two germline ends. Germline V CDR1 and CDR2: SGHNT, YENEEA. The CDR3 DNA is TGTGCCAGCAGCTCTGGCGGGGGGGCGAACACTGAAGCTTTCTTT. Translating it yields CASSSGGGANTEAFF.

J is TRBJ2-7 and V is TRBV19; 7 bases fit TRBD1. Trimming took 3 bases from V and 4 from J; bases not matched to a gene: 6. This CDR3 is built from 14 residues. Germline CDR1 is LNHDA and CDR2 is SQIVND (reference sequence). In nucleotides, the CDR3 is TGTGCCAGTAGTATGAGAGGGGGCATGTACGAGCAGTACTTC. This translates into CASSMRGGMYEQYF.

The J gene is TRBJ2-1, the V gene TRBV7-9, with 10 bases that match TRBD2. CDR1 is SEHNR and CDR2 is FQNEAQ in the germline V gene (reference sequence). The ends lost 4 bases at V and 6 bases at J; junction bases unmatched: 6. The CDR3 spans 15 residues. The CDR3 is CASSSSGRAPNEQFF. The CDR3, as DNA: TGTGCCAGCAGCTCCAGCGGGAGGGCCCCCAATGAGCAGTTCTTC.

The chain has TRBV2 and TRBJ1-1, with D unclear. Trimming removed 7 bases at V and 5 bases at J, with 14 bases between. The germline CDR1 and CDR2 sequences are SNHLY and FYNNEI. The CDR3 has 13 residues. The CDR3 is CASTTKRETEAFF. CDR3 coding DNA: TGTGCCAGCACGACGAAGAGGGAAACTGAAGCTTTCTTT. Using reference TRBV2 and TRBJ1-1 for the parts outside the CDR3, the full variable domain is EPEVTQTPSHQVTQMGQEVILRCVPISNHLYFYWYRQILGQKVEFLVSFYNNEISEKSEIFDDQFSVERPDGSNFTLKIRSTKLEDSAMYFCASTTKRETEAFFGQGTRLTVV.

This clone showed up just a few times. The J gene is TRBJ1-5, the V gene TRBV6-1, with TRBD1 identical over 7 bases. Germline V gene data show CDR1 as MNHNS and CDR2 as SASEGT. This CDR3 is 17 amino acids long. V gave up 2 bases and J gave up 4 bases; unmatched junction bases: 11. The DNA for the CDR3 is TGTGCCAGCAGTGAAACCCCACAGGGGAGGCGGAATCAGCCCCAGCATTTT. Amino acids: CASSETPQGRRNQPQHF.

This chain connects TRBV19 to TRBJ1-3; D is undetermined. The CDR3 has 17 amino acids. Germline CDR1 reads LNHDA; CDR2 reads SQIVND (reference sequence). V lost 0 bases and J lost 3, with 15 bases in between. The CDR3, as DNA: TGTGCCAGTAGTATAGATCTCGGAAGTCTCGGTGGAAACACCATATATTTT. As protein: CASSIDLGSLGGNTIYF.

This clone was counted a few times. The CDR3: CASWDGLYNEQFF. CDR3 sequence (DNA): TGTGCCAGCTGGGACGGACTCTACAATGAGCAGTTCTTC. The rearrangement joins TRBV18 to TRBJ2-1; D is perhaps TRBD1 or TRBD2 (5 bases each). CDR3 length: 13 amino acids. V was clipped by 7 bases and J by 3 bases, with 10 bases between them. CDR1 and CDR2 from the germline V gene are KGHSH and LQKENI.

The J gene is TRBJ1-1, the V gene TRBV9; D might be TRBD1 (5 bases). Germline loops: CDR1 SGDLS, CDR2 YYNGEE. The CDR3 runs to 15 residues. Trimming took 2 bases from V and 8 from J, leaving 19 bases between them. This CDR3 is CASSVGGGAHREAFF. CDR3 DNA: TGTGCCAGCAGCGTTGGGGGAGGGGCCCACAGAGAAGCTTTCTTT.

V is TRBV13 and J is TRBJ2-1, with TRBD2 matching 7 bases. The CDR3 has 20 residues. Germline lookup yields CDR1 PRHDT and CDR2 FYEKMQ (reference sequence). V was pared by 5 bases and J by 0 bases, with 19 bases of the junction left unmatched. The CDR3 DNA is TGTGCCAGCAGCGCTAAACCCAAAAAACTAGCGACGAACTCCTACAATGAGCAGTTCTTC. Its protein product is CASSAKPKKLATNSYNEQFF.

The chain is built from TRBV2 and TRBJ1-5; 9 bases line up with TRBD1. Trimming at V came to 4 bases and at J to 6 bases, leaving 4 bases not matched to a gene. The CDR3 is 14 amino acids. The V gene's germline CDR1 is SNHLY and CDR2 FYNNEI. The CDR3 nucleotides are TGTGCCAGCAGTGTAGGACAGGGGTCTCAGCCCCAGCATTTT. It yields the protein CASSVGQGSQPQHF.

This clone has only one observation. J is TRBJ2-7 and V is TRBV5-1; D may be TRBD1 (6 bases). Per germline, CDR1 SGHRS and CDR2 YFSETQ. The CDR3 is 12 amino acids. V was trimmed by 5 bases and J by 4 bases, leaving 10 bases between them. The CDR3 nucleotides read TGCGCCAGCAGAGCAGGGGTTTACGAGCAGTACTTC. Translated, it gives CASRAGVYEQYF.

This chain connects TRBV18 to TRBJ1-2; no clear D. V lost 3 bases to trimming and J lost 6 bases, with 8 bases between them. From germline, CDR1 is KGHSH and CDR2 LQKENI. The CDR3 loop spans 12 amino acids. The CDR3: CASSPGFDGYTF. Here the CDR3 DNA reads TGTGCCAGCTCACCGGGTTTCGATGGCTACACCTTC.

The gene calls are TRBV12-1 and TRBJ2-1; the table names TRBD2, a call not compared with the DNA. TRBV12-1 has pseudogene status. This CDR3 is built from 17 residues. The CDR3 spells CASSPPLQREDVVEQFF. CDR3 bases: TGTGCCAGCAGCCCGCCCCTCCAGCGGGAGGACGTGGTGGAGCAGTTCTTC.

V and J are TRBV19 and TRBJ2-3; 7 positions match TRBD2. The CDR3 has 14 residues. Germline loops: CDR1 LNHDA, CDR2 SQIVND (reference sequence). V shed 3 bases and J 8 bases; nucleotides not matched to a gene: 8. The CDR3 region has the DNA TGTGCCAGTAGTATTGGCGGGAGAGCAGGTACGCAGTATTTT. Residues: CASSIGGRAGTQYF. The full variable domain, in which reference TRBV19 and TRBJ2-3 provide the parts outside the CDR3, is DGGITQSPKYLFRKEGQNVTLSCEQNLNHDAMYWYRQDPGQGLRLIYYSQIVNDFQKGDIAEGYSVSREKKESFPLTVTSAQKNPTAFYLCASSIGGRAGTQYFGPGTRLTVL.

This sequence joins TRBV19 and TRBJ2-2; weak D call: TRBD1 (6 bases). The CDR3 runs to 16 residues. V was trimmed by 0 bases and J by 1 base, leaving 9 bases between them. Germline values: CDR1 LNHDA, CDR2 SQIVND (reference sequence). CDR3 DNA: TGTGCCAGTAGTATAGACCGAGGGGGGAACACCGGGGAGCTGTTTTTT. This codes for CASSIDRGGNTGELFF.

This clone has a single count. This sequence joins TRBV5-6 and TRBJ2-7; TRBD2 might be the D (6 bases). Germline V CDR1 and CDR2: SGHDT, YYEEEE. The ends were cut back, 7 bases at V and 0 bases at J, with 17 bases in the middle. This CDR3 comprises 15 residues. The CDR3 spells CASRGMGDSSYEQYF. DNA for the CDR3: TGTGCCAGCCGGGGGATGGGGGATAGCTCCTACGAGCAGTACTTC.

The rearrangement links TRBV11-3 to TRBJ1-1; maybe TRBD1 (5 bases). Germline CDR1 is SGHNT and CDR2 is YENEEA. The CDR3 consists of 14 residues. V dropped 8 bases and J dropped 0 bases, with 13 bases sitting between them. The CDR3 here is CASENRRVNTEAFF. In nucleotides, the CDR3 is TGTGCCAGCGAGAATCGCAGGGTGAACACTGAAGCTTTCTTT.